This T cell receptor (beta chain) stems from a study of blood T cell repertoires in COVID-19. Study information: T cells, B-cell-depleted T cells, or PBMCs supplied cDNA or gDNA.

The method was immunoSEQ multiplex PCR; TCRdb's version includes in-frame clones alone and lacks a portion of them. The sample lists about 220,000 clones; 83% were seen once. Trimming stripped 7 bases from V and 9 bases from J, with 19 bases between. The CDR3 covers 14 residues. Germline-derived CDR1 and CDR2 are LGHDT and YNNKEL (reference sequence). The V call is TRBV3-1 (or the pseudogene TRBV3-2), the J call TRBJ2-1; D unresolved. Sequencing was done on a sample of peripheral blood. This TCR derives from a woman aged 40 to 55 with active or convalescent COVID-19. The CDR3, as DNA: TGTGCCAGCACCATAGCTGGCTACGAGCCTGAGCAGTTCTTC. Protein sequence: CASTIAGYEPEQFF.